This T cell receptor (beta chain) was obtained from a study of human T cells and chemical hapten exposure. About the research overall: Mostly female, the patients presented with alopecia areata, totalis or universalis.

Using its own MiXCR run on the RACE reads, TCRdb lists one record per CDR3 protein. The top ten hold 2.5% to 3.5% of the sample, which has around 77,000 distinct CDR3 sequences, roughly 9.8% seen once. Time point here: patch test 1, 2 weeks after DPC sensitization. Treatment denoted: therapeutic diphenylcyclopropenone sensitization with weekly scalp DPC. Phlebotomy was performed prior to application of every patch test. V was pared by 3 bases and J by 2 bases, with 17 bases between. The CDR3 sequence is 16 residues long. Germline V gives CDR1 KGHSH, CDR2 LQKENI. Study results and caveats: TCRs whose frequency exceeded 1 in 1000 remained the same following DPC sensitization. Expanded TCRs showed more large CDR3 clusters than pre-sensitization or healthy control sets.

There are many counts of this clonotype. Its antigen is still unknown. This clonotype was obtained from a middle-aged woman with alopecia areata. Some clones in this sample may be carry-over from other donors' samples. The chain uses TRBV18 and TRBJ2-7; D unclear. Source: whole blood, taken in connection with sensitization to the hapten diphenylcyclopropenone (DPC). The CDR3 spells CASSPRIVQSTYEQYF. The CDR3 region has the DNA TGTGCCAGCTCACCCCGAATTGTGCAGTCGACCTACGAGCAGTACTTC. The full variable domain, with the rest looked up from reference TRBV18 and TRBJ2-7, is NAGVMQNPRHLVRRRGQEARLRCSPMKGHSHVYWYRQLPEEGLKFMVYLQKENIIDESGMPKERFSAEFPKEGPSILRIQQVVRGDSAAYFCASSPRIVQSTYEQYFGPGTRLTVT.